This passage covers 24 T cell receptor beta chains from one sample sequenced in a study of T cells after somatic rescue of genetic block. The data were produced by immunoSEQ multiplex PCR, yet TCRdb's version contains in-frame clones alone and is incomplete. The sample contains tens of thousands of clones, approximately 91% of which appear only once. Sequenced material: peripheral blood mononuclear cells (PBMCs). Receptors originate from a man in his thirties or forties.

The chain joins TRBV18 to TRBJ2-7, with TRBD1 as a possible D gene (6 bases). With 3 bases removed from V and 0 bases from J, the gap between germline ends came to 9 bases. The CDR3 consists of 14 residues. Per germline, CDR1 KGHSH and CDR2 LQKENI. The CDR3 here is CASSPGQSSYEQYF. In DNA, the CDR3 is TGTGCCAGCTCACCGGGACAAAGCTCCTACGAGCAGTACTTC. The entire variable domain, with the rest obtained from reference TRBV18 and TRBJ2-7, is as follows: NAGVMQNPRHLVRRRGQEARLRCSPMKGHSHVYWYRQLPEEGLKFMVYLQKENIIDESGMPKERFSAEFPKEGPSILRIQQVVRGDSAAYFCASSPGQSSYEQYFGPGTRLTVT.

The chain recombines TRBV11-2 with TRBJ2-7; tentatively, D is TRBD2 (7 bases). Germline V CDR1 and CDR2: SGHAT, FQNNGV. The CDR3 runs 15 residues. V was cut by 1 base and J by 2 bases, with 12 bases left in between. In nucleotides, the CDR3 is TGTGCCAGCAGCTTAGGGGGGGGCGGTACCTACGAGCAGTACTTC. It is translated as CASSLGGGGTYEQYF.

The chain carries TRBV5-6 and TRBJ2-5, with 7 nucleotides matching TRBD1. CDR1 SGHDT and CDR2 YYEEEE come from the germline V gene. The CDR3 totals 16 residues. V lost 2 bases to trimming and J lost 1 base; unmatched junction nucleotides: 8. The CDR3 nucleotides read TGTGCCAGCAGCTTAGGGCCGACAGGGCCCCAAGAGACCCAGTACTTC. Protein product: CASSLGPTGPQETQYF.

The rearrangement links TRBV27 to TRBJ2-7, with 7 nucleotides matching TRBD1. The CDR3 has 14 amino acids. CDR1 and CDR2 from the germline V gene are MNHEY and SMNVEV (reference sequence). With 6 bases clipped from V and 5 bases from J, the junction kept 10 bases outside the gene matches. The DNA for the CDR3 is TGTGCCAGCAGACCCTACGACAGGGTTGACGAGCAGTACTTC. Its protein product is CASRPYDRVDEQYF.

V gene TRBV11-2 combines with J gene TRBJ2-1; D might be TRBD1 (5 bases). CDR3 size: 16 residues. Germline values: CDR1 SGHAT, CDR2 FQNNGV. Trimming took off 2 bases at V and 0 bases at J, with 11 bases between the two ends. This CDR3 reads CASSLWGPSSYNEQFF. The CDR3, as DNA: TGTGCCAGCAGCTTATGGGGCCCAAGCTCCTACAATGAGCAGTTCTTC.

This clone was observed a few times. In DNA, the CDR3 is TGTGCCAGCAGCTTCGACAGGGCTGGAAACACCATATATTTT. The encoded protein is CASSFDRAGNTIYF. The V gene is TRBV5-5, the J gene TRBJ1-3; 7 bases line up with TRBD1. The CDR3 is 14 amino acids. Per the germline V gene, CDR1 is SGHKS and CDR2 is YYEKEE (reference sequence). With V trimmed by 2 bases and J by 2 bases, 1 base remained unmatched.

This rearrangement joins TRBV15 to TRBJ1-5, with D uncertain. V gave up 2 bases and J gave up 2 bases, with 4 bases separating them. Germline V lookup: CDR1 LNHNV, CDR2 YYDKDF (reference sequence). This CDR3 has 13 residues. The CDR3 DNA reads TGTGCCACCAGCAGATCAGGCAATCAGCCCCAGCATTTT. Translated, it gives CATSRSGNQPQHF.

This clone was seen just once. The chain combines TRBV19 with TRBJ2-5, with 10 bases aligning to TRBD2. The germline CDR1 and CDR2 sequences are LNHDA and SQIVND (reference sequence). This CDR3 contains 18 residues. Germline trimming cut 2 bases from V and 1 base from J; bases unmatched to any gene: 10. CDR3 protein: CASSILSPAGGIQETQYF. The CDR3 DNA is TGTGCCAGTAGTATACTCTCTCCAGCGGGAGGGATCCAAGAGACCCAGTACTTC.

CDR3 sequence: CASSVQTYEQYF. For the CDR3, the DNA is TGTGCCAGCAGTGTGCAGACCTACGAGCAGTACTTC. V gene TRBV6-1 combines with J gene TRBJ2-7; D uncertain. Germline V gene sequence: CDR1 MNHNS, CDR2 SASEGT. The CDR3 length is 12 residues. V was cut by 4 bases and J by 2 bases, with 6 bases left in between.

The chain recombines TRBV7-9 with TRBJ2-3; D remains unclear. Germline lookup yields CDR1 SEHNR and CDR2 FQNEAQ (reference sequence). Trimming removed 4 bases at V and 2 bases at J, with 10 bases between. CDR3 length: 14 amino acids. The CDR3, as DNA: TGTGCCAGCAGCTCCGCGACGGTCACAGATACGCAGTATTTT. It yields the protein CASSSATVTDTQYF.

The V call is TRBV7-9, the J call TRBJ2-1; the D gene is possibly TRBD2 (6 bases). The germline CDR1 and CDR2 sequences are SEHNR and FQNEAQ (reference sequence). This CDR3 contains 15 residues. With 5 bases removed from V and 0 bases from J, the gap between germline ends came to 11 bases. CDR3 residues: CASSTRDSSYNEQFF. CDR3 sequence (DNA): TGTGCCAGCAGCACCCGGGACTCCTCCTACAATGAGCAGTTCTTC.

V and J are TRBV19 and TRBJ2-3; 14 bases align to TRBD2. The V gene end was trimmed by 5 bases and the J gene end by 2 bases; junction bases not matched to a gene: 6. Germline CDR1 reads LNHDA; CDR2 reads SQIVND (reference sequence). The CDR3 extends over 17 amino acids. The CDR3 here is CASSFQGLAGVTDTQYF. The CDR3, as DNA: TGTGCCAGTAGTTTCCAGGGACTAGCGGGGGTCACAGATACGCAGTATTTT.

This sequence joins TRBV11-2 and TRBJ1-1, with D unresolved. Between the trimmed V and J ends, which lost 3 bases and 0 bases, there was a span of 14 bases. This CDR3 contains 16 residues. CDR1 is SGHAT and CDR2 is FQNNGV in the germline V gene. The CDR3 DNA follows: TGTGCCAGCAGCTTGGGTCGGAACGTCATGAACACTGAAGCTTTCTTT. Translating it yields CASSLGRNVMNTEAFF.

The chain recombines TRBV5-4 with TRBJ2-3, with D uncertain. The CDR3 totals 12 residues. Germline V gene sequence: CDR1 SGHNT, CDR2 YYREEE (reference sequence). The V end lost 4 bases, the J end lost 7 bases, and 10 bases lay between the germline ends. The CDR3 loop reads CASSPWYHTQYF. CDR3 in DNA: TGTGCCAGCAGCCCTTGGTATCATACGCAGTATTTT. Filled out from reference TRBV5-4 and TRBJ2-3, the complete variable domain reads ETGVTQSPTHLIKTRGQQVTLRCSSQSGHNTVSWYQQALGQGPQFIFQYYREEENGRGNFPPRFSGLQFPNYSSELNVNALELDDSALYLCASSPWYHTQYFGPGTRLTVL.

V gene TRBV5-1 combines with J gene TRBJ2-3, with 11 nucleotides matching TRBD2. This CDR3 region has 17 residues. The germline V gene has CDR1 SGHRS and CDR2 YFSETQ. Trimming removed 3 bases from V and 0 bases from J; junction bases left unmatched: 6. The CDR3 spells CASSSTTSGASTDTQYF. The CDR3 bases are TGCGCCAGCAGCTCGACGACTAGCGGGGCAAGCACAGATACGCAGTATTTT.

V gene TRBV5-6 combines with J gene TRBJ1-1; tentative D call: TRBD1 (5 bases). This CDR3 comprises 14 residues. Deletions cut 1 base from V and 1 base from J, with 8 bases between. In germline, CDR1 is SGHDT, CDR2 YYEEEE. The CDR3 nucleotides are TGTGCCAGCAGCTTGTCAGACAGGAACACTGAAGCTTTCTTT. Translation: CASSLSDRNTEAFF.

The chain couples TRBV5-4 to TRBJ2-5; a weak D match, TRBD2 (6 bases). There are 15 residues in the CDR3. Germline CDR1 SGHNT, CDR2 YYREEE (reference sequence). V lost 3 bases, J lost 1 base, and 13 bases lay in between. CDR3 sequence reads: CASSSYSSGQETQYF. As DNA, the CDR3 is TGTGCCAGCAGCTCCTATAGTAGCGGCCAAGAGACCCAGTACTTC.

The rearrangement links TRBV28 to TRBJ1-5, with a weak D call TRBD1 (5 bases). V was clipped by 1 base and J by 6 bases, with 28 bases between them. The CDR3 is 20 residues long. Germline lookup yields CDR1 MDHEN and CDR2 SYDVKM. The CDR3 DNA reads as TGTGCCAGCAGTTTATTCGGGGCAAACACGTTGGGAATAATTGGTCAGCCCCAGCATTTT. Protein sequence: CASSLFGANTLGIIGQPQHF.

This chain uses TRBV5-4 with TRBJ2-2, with no clear D. With 2 bases removed from V and 5 bases from J, the gap between germline ends came to 7 bases. The CDR3 contains 13 residues. The germline V gene has CDR1 SGHNT and CDR2 YYREEE (reference sequence). The CDR3 nucleotides read TGTGCCAGCAGCTTAAGACCTACCGGGGAGCTGTTTTTT. Protein: CASSLRPTGELFF.

This chain connects TRBV2 to TRBJ1-2, with a possible D match to TRBD1 (5 bases). Per the germline V gene, CDR1 is SNHLY and CDR2 is FYNNEI. CDR3 size: 13 residues. Deletions cut 7 bases from V and 2 bases from J, with 11 bases between. DNA for the CDR3: TGTGCCAGCACCCCGGGGCCCAACTATGGCTACACCTTC. Its translation: CASTPGPNYGYTF.

The V call is TRBV7-2, the J call TRBJ2-3, with D maybe TRBD2 (5 bases). CDR1 is SGHTA and CDR2 is FQGNSA in the germline V gene. The CDR3 is made up of 15 amino acids. Trimming took off 3 bases at V and 1 base at J, with 11 bases between the two ends. For the CDR3, the DNA is TGTGCCAGCAGCTTCCAGGACTCCCGCACAGATACGCAGTATTTT. Its translation is CASSFQDSRTDTQYF. The complete variable domain, with remaining parts taken from reference TRBV7-2 and TRBJ2-3, reads GAGVSQSPSNKVTEKGKDVELRCDPISGHTALYWYRQSLGQGLEFLIYFQGNSAPDKSGLPSDRFSAERTGGSVSTLTIQRTQQEDSAVYLCASSFQDSRTDTQYFGPGTRLTVL.

The chain uses TRBV4-1 and TRBJ1-5; D unclear. V lost 2 bases and J 4 bases, leaving 15 bases between the germline ends. The germline gives CDR1 MGHRA, CDR2 YSYEKL. The CDR3 is 16 amino acids. CDR3 bases: TGCGCCAGCAGCCAAACTGCTCCGCGACTAAATCAGCCCCAGCATTTT. Amino acids: CASSQTAPRLNQPQHF.

The gene calls are TRBV11-2 and TRBJ2-7; 7 bases line up with TRBD1. The CDR3 sequence is 13 residues long. Trimming at V came to 5 bases and at J to 3 bases, leaving 4 bases not matched to a gene. CDR1 is SGHAT and CDR2 is FQNNGV in the germline V gene. CDR3 coding DNA: TGTGCCAGCAGCGCGACAGGGAGCTACGAGCAGTACTTC. Its protein is CASSATGSYEQYF.

Concerning this clone itself: One end of the junction varies from germline; a read error may be responsible. The V and J genes are TRBV5-1 and TRBJ2-2; 8 bases align to TRBD1. Looked up from germline, CDR1 is SGHRS and CDR2 is YFSETQ. This CDR3 contains 15 residues. The CDR3 DNA reads as TGCGCCAGCAGCCCGGACAGGGCGAAGACCGGGGAGCTGTTTTTT. Translating gives CASSPDRAKTGELFF.